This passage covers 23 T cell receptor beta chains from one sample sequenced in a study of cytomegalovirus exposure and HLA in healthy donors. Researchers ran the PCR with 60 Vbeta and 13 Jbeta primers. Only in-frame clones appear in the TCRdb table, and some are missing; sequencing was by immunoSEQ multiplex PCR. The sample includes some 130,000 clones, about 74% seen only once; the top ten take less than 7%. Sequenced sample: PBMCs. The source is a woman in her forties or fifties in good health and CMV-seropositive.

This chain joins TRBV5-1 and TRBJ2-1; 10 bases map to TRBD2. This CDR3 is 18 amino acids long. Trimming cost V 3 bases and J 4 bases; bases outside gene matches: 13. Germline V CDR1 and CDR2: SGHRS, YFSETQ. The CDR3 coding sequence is TGCGCCAGCAGCTCGGCGACGGGTATAGCGGGGGGTTACAATGAGCAGTTCTTC. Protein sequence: CASSSATGIAGGYNEQFF.

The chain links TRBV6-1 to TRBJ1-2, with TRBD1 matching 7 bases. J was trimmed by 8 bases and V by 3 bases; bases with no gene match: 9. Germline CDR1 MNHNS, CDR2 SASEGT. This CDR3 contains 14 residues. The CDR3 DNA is TGTGCCAGCAGTGAGACCTACAGGGGATGGGGCTACACCTTC. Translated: CASSETYRGWGYTF.

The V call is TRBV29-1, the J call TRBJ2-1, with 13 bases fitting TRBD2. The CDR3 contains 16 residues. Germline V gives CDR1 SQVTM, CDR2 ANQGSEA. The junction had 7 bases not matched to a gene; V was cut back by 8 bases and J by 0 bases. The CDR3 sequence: CSTRTSGGSSYNEQFF. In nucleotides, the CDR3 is TGCAGCACCCGGACTAGCGGGGGTAGCTCCTACAATGAGCAGTTCTTC.

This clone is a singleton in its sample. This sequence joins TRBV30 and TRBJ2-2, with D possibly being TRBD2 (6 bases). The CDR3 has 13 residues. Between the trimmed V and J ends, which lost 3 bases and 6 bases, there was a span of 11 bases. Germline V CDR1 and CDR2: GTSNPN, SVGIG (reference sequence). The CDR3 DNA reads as TGTGCCTGGAGCCCGGGGAGGTCCGGGGAGCTGTTTTTT. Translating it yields CAWSPGRSGELFF. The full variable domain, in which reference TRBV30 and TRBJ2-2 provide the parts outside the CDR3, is SQTIHQWPATLVQPVGSPLSLECTVEGTSNPNLYWYRQAAGRGLQLLFYSVGIGQISSEVPQNLSASRPQDRQFILSSKKLLLSDSGFYLCAWSPGRSGELFFGEGSRLTVL.

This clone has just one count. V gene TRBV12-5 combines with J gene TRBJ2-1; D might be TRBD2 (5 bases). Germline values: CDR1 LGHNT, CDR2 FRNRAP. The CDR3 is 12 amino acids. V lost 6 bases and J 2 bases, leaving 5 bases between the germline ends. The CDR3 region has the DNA TGTGCTAGTGGCGGGGCCTACAATGAGCAGTTCTTC. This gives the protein CASGGAYNEQFF.

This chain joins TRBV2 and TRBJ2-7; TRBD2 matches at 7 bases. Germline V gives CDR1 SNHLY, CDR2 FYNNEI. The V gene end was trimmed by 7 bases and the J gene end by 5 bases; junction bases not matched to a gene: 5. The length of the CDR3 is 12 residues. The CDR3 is CASTYAGDEQYF. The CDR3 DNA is TGTGCCAGCACCTACGCGGGAGACGAGCAGTACTTC.

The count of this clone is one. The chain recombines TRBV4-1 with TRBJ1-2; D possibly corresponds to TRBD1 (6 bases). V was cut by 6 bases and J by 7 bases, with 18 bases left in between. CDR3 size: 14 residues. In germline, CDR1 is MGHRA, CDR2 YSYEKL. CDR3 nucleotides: TGCGCCAGCAGTCCACAGGGCAGGGATGGTGGCTACACCTTC. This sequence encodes CASSPQGRDGGYTF.

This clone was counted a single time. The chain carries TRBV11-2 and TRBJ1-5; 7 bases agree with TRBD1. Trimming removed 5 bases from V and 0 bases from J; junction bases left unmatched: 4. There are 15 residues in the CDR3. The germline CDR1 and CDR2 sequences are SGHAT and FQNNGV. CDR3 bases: TGTGCCAGCAGCCCCGGGACAGTTAGCAATCAGCCCCAGCATTTT. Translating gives CASSPGTVSNQPQHF.

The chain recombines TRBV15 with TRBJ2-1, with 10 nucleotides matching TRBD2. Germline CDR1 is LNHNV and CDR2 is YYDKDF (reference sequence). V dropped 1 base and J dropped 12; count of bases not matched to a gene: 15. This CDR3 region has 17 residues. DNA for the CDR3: TGTGCCACCAGCAGAGGGGGAGTCCCGGGACTAGCGTTAGGGCAGTTCTTC. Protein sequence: CATSRGGVPGLALGQFF.

CDR3 sequence (DNA): TGCGCCAGCAGGGCAGGGGGTGCCACCGGGGAGCTGTTTTTT. It encodes CASRAGGATGELFF. This chain uses TRBV5-1 with TRBJ2-2, with TRBD1 matching 7 bases. The germline V gene has CDR1 SGHRS and CDR2 YFSETQ. The CDR3 sequence is 14 residues long. Losses at the gene ends were 5 bases for V and 4 bases for J; bases not matched to a gene: 5.

The CDR3 region has the DNA TGCAGCGTTGAGACAGGGATCGCCGCTGAAGCTTTCTTT. Amino acids: CSVETGIAAEAFF. The chain carries TRBV29-1 and TRBJ1-1; TRBD1 matches 7 bases. The V gene's germline CDR1 is SQVTM and CDR2 ANQGSEA. V was clipped by 3 bases and J by 6 bases; unmatched bases: 7. This CDR3 has 13 residues.

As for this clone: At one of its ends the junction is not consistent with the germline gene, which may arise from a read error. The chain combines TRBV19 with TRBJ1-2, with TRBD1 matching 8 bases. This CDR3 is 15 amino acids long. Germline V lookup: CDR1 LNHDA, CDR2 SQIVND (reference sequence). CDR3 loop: CASSGPHRGFYGYPF. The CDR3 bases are TGTGCCAGTAGTGGCCCGCACAGGGGGTTTTATGGCTACCCCTTC.

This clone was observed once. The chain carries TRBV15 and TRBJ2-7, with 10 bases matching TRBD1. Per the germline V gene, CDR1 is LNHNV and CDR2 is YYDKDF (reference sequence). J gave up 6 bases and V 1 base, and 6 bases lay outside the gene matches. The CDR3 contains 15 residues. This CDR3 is CATSRGGQGNSEQYF. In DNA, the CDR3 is TGTGCCACCAGCAGAGGGGGACAGGGGAACAGCGAGCAGTACTTC.

The CDR3 sequence: CASSPHPLGSGGSYNEQFF. CDR3 coding DNA: TGTGCCAGCAGCCCCCATCCCCTGGGGAGCGGGGGATCCTACAATGAGCAGTTCTTC. This sequence joins TRBV9 and TRBJ2-1; 8 nucleotides match TRBD2. The CDR3 consists of 19 residues. The junction had 16 bases not matched to a gene; V was cut back by 4 bases and J by 1 base. Germline V gives CDR1 SGDLS, CDR2 YYNGEE.

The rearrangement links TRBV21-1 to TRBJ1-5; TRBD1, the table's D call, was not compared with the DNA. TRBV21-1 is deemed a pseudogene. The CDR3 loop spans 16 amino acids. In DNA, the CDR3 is TGTGCCAGCAGCAAAGGGGACAGGTATAGCAATCAGCCCCAGCATTTT. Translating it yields CASSKGDRYSNQPQHF.

This CDR3 is CASSEDTLAYNEQFF. For the CDR3, the DNA is TGTGCCAGCAGTGAAGATACCCTAGCCTACAATGAGCAGTTCTTC. The gene calls are TRBV25-1 and TRBJ2-1; D ambiguous. Trimming cost V 2 bases and J 2 bases, with 10 bases left between them. Per germline, CDR1 MGHDK and CDR2 SYGVNS. This CDR3 has 15 amino acids.

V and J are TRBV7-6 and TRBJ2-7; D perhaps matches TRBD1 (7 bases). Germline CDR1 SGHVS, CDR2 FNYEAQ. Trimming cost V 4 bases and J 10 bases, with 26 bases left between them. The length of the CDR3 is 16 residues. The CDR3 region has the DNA TGTGCCAGCAGCTGGGCAGGGGGGATCCGGGACGTAATTCAGTACTTC. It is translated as CASSWAGGIRDVIQYF. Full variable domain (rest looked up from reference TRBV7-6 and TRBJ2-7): GAGVSQSPRYKVTKRGQDVALRCDPISGHVSLYWYRQALGQGPEFLTYFNYEAQQDKSGLPNDRFSAERPEGSISTLTIQRTEQRDSAMYRCASSWAGGIRDVIQYFGPGTRLTVT.

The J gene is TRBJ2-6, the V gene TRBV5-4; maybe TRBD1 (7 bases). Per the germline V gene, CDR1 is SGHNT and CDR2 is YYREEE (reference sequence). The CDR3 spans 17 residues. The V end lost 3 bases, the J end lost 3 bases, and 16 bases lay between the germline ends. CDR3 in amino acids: CASSSEGAGGGANVLTF. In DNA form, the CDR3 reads TGTGCCAGCAGCTCGGAGGGGGCTGGCGGTGGGGCCAACGTCCTGACTTTC.

In DNA, the CDR3 is TGTGCCAGCAGCTTAGCGCTCGCGGGGGGGCTTGAGACCCAGTACTTC. Protein product: CASSLALAGGLETQYF. V is TRBV7-8 and J is TRBJ2-5; 9 bases agree with TRBD2. Trimming cost V 0 bases and J 5 bases; bases outside gene matches: 7. Per germline, CDR1 SGHVS and CDR2 FQNEAQ. CDR3 length: 16 residues.

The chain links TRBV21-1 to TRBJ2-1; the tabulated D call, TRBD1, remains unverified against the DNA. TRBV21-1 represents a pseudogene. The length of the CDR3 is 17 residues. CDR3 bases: TGTGCCAGCCAGCACCGCCGAACGGGACAGGGGTCCAATGAGCAGTTCTTC. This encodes CASQHRRTGQGSNEQFF.

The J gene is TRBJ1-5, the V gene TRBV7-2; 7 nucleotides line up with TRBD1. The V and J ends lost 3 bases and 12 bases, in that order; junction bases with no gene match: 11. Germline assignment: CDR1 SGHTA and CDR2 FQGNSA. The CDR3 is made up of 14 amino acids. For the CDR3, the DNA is TGTGCCAGCAGCTTCTCTATCGGGACAGACTTCCAGCATTTT. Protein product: CASSFSIGTDFQHF.

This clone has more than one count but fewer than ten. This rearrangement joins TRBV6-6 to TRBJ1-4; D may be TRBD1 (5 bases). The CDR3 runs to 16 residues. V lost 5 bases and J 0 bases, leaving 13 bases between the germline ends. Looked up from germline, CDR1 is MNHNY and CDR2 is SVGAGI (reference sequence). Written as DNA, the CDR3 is TGTGCCAGCAGTCGCGGGACTGTTGCAACTAATGAAAAACTGTTTTTT. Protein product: CASSRGTVATNEKLFF.

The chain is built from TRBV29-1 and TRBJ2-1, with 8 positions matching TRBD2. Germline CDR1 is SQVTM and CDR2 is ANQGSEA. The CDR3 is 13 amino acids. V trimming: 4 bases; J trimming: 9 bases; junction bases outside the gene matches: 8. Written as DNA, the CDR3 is TGCAGCGTTGGAGCGGGGGCGAAGGGTGAGCAGTTCTTC. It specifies CSVGAGAKGEQFF.